In this sample, the clone carrying this T cell receptor beta chain turned up many times. What it binds is unknown. This specimen belongs to a study of T cell repertoires in cytomegalovirus infection. Study observations and caveats: Dominant in the ex vivo response were TCR beta clonotypes restricted by HLA-C and specific for CMV. Cumulative public TCR beta family frequency identified carriers of CMV plus the relevant HLA.

The CDR3 length is 13 residues. Deletions cut 6 bases from V and 6 bases from J, with 14 bases between. Germline V CDR1 and CDR2: SGHTA, FQGNSA. TCRdb passed the reads through MiXCR, listing each CDR3 protein once. Here the sample spans hundreds of thousands of distinct CDR3 sequences, over 7.5% being singletons. The receptor was isolated from a human donor in good health (CMV status not recorded). Some clones in this sample may be carry-over from other donors' samples. The sample taken for sequencing was PBMCs. V gene TRBV7-2 combines with J gene TRBJ1-2, with D hard to call. Here the CDR3 DNA reads TGTGCCAGCAGTCTCCACAGAGACGATGGCTACACCTTC. Amino acid sequence: CASSLHRDDGYTF.